Each of the 8 T cell receptor beta chains below was sequenced from the same sample in a study of CD8 T cells in ankylosing spondylitis. In TCRdb, the 5' RACE reads were re-called with MiXCR into one record per CDR3 protein. This table holds approximately 300,000 distinct CDR3 sequences, around 21% found once. The sample taken for sequencing was blood, either unsorted or a sorted T cell fraction (not recorded which). Receptors were obtained from a female donor with ankylosing spondylitis or in good health (not recorded which).

The chain couples TRBV12-3 or TRBV12-4 to TRBJ2-7; 7 bases fit TRBD2. CDR3 length: 15 residues. Trimming removed 3 bases from V and 4 bases from J; junction bases left unmatched: 9. In DNA, the CDR3 is TGTGCCAGCAGTTTGTACCTAGCGGAGCCATACGAGCAGTACTTC. Translated, it gives CASSLYLAEPYEQYF.

The chain joins TRBV11-2 to TRBJ2-3, with D unclear. The CDR3 loop spans 16 amino acids. Germline V gene lookup returns CDR1 SGHAT and CDR2 FQNNGV. Trimming stripped 5 bases from V and 6 bases from J, with 21 bases between. The CDR3 DNA follows: TGTGCCAGCAGCCCCCGACTCTTCGGGTATGGGGATACGCAGTATTTT. Translation: CASSPRLFGYGDTQYF. Using reference TRBV11-2 and TRBJ2-3 for the parts outside the CDR3, the full variable domain is EAGVAQSPRYKIIEKRQSVAFWCNPISGHATLYWYQQILGQGPKLLIQFQNNGVVDDSQLPKDRFSAERLKGVDSTLKIQPAKLEDSAVYLCASSPRLFGYGDTQYFGPGTRLTVL.

V is TRBV5-8 and J is TRBJ2-7, with D tentatively TRBD2 (6 bases). Germline CDR1 reads SGHTS; CDR2 reads YDEGEE. The CDR3 is 13 amino acids. Trimming shortened V by 4 bases and J by 4 bases, and 12 bases separated the two germline ends. The CDR3 DNA sequence: TGTGCCAGCAGCAACCGGGACTTGTACGAGCAGTACTTC. Translating gives CASSNRDLYEQYF.

This clonotype has more than one count but fewer than ten. The genes are TRBV29-1 and TRBJ2-1; the match to TRBD2 covers 7 bases. The CDR3 contains 15 residues. Per germline, CDR1 SQVTM and CDR2 ANQGSEA. The junction had 11 bases not matched to a gene; V was cut back by 7 bases and J by 2 bases. CDR3: CSASPLAGAYNEQFF. In nucleotides, the CDR3 is TGCAGCGCCAGCCCCTTGGCGGGAGCCTACAATGAGCAGTTCTTC.

This clonotype was counted a single time. The chain carries TRBV6-2 or TRBV6-3 and TRBJ1-5; D unclear. Germline V lookup: CDR1 MNHEY, CDR2 SVGEGT. Trimming pared 9 bases from V and 5 bases from J, leaving 14 bases between. CDR3 length: 13 residues. CDR3 DNA: TGTGCCAGTCTCGCGGAATGGGATCAGCCCCAGCATTTT. It encodes CASLAEWDQPQHF.

The chain uses TRBV2 and TRBJ2-3, with D hard to call. V was pared by 1 base and J by 0 bases, with 8 bases between. The CDR3 loop spans 15 amino acids. The germline gives CDR1 SNHLY, CDR2 FYNNEI. CDR3 protein: CASSEGLPSTDTQYF. The CDR3 nucleotides are TGTGCCAGCAGTGAAGGATTGCCTAGCACAGATACGCAGTATTTT. Using reference TRBV2 and TRBJ2-3 for the parts outside the CDR3, the full variable domain is EPEVTQTPSHQVTQMGQEVILRCVPISNHLYFYWYRQILGQKVEFLVSFYNNEISEKSEIFDDQFSVERPDGSNFTLKIRSTKLEDSAMYFCASSEGLPSTDTQYFGPGTRLTVL.

This clonotype has only a few counts. This chain uses TRBV20-1 with TRBJ1-5; possibly TRBD1 for D (5 bases). From germline, CDR1 is DFQATT and CDR2 SNEGSKA (reference sequence). The CDR3 consists of 19 residues. V was cut by 6 bases and J by 9 bases, with 36 bases left in between. Written as DNA, the CDR3 is TGCAGTGCCACCTCCAAAGGCAGGGTTATAGGGACCCCCAGTTGGCCCCAGCATTTT. Translating gives CSATSKGRVIGTPSWPQHF.

The CDR3 nucleotides are TGCAGCGTAGACAGGGGGACGAGGGGGATACCTGAAGCTTTCTTT. It specifies CSVDRGTRGIPEAFF. The chain carries TRBV29-1 and TRBJ1-1; 9 nucleotides line up with TRBD1. The CDR3 totals 15 residues. The germline V gene encodes CDR1 SQVTM and CDR2 ANQGSEA. V dropped 6 bases and J dropped 6; count of bases not matched to a gene: 14. The whole variable domain, filled in from reference TRBV29-1 and TRBJ1-1, reads SAVISQKPSRDICQRGTSLTIQCQVDSQVTMMFWYRQQPGQSLTLIATANQGSEATYESGFVIDKFPISRPNLTFSTLTVSNMSPEDSSIYLCSVDRGTRGIPEAFFGQGTRLTVV.